The clone carrying this T cell receptor (beta chain) has ten or more counts. This sample includes further DNA sequences coding for the same CDR3. Extraction and reverse transcription of RNA yielded cDNA as the sequencing template. Measured with immunoSEQ multiplex PCR; TCRdb has only the in-frame clones, and not every one. This sample has about 64,000 clones; under 60% occur once, and the top ten carry roughly 20%. This specimen comes from a study of CD8+ T cells in alopecia areata. The treatment was: oral pan-JAK inhibitor, 5-10 mg twice daily. Germline assignment: CDR1 SGHTA and CDR2 FQGTGA. The CDR3 contains 14 residues. Trimming took 1 base from V and 5 from J, leaving 11 bases between them.

The sequenced sample was CD8+ T cells sorted from blood, obtained at roughly week 38, from a patient treated with tofacitinib. The rearrangement uses TRBV7-3 and TRBJ1-1, with no clear D. The TCR sequence derives from a human donor with alopecia areata. In nucleotides, the CDR3 is TGTGCCAGCAGCTTAAAGGTGGAGGGAACTGAAGCTTTCTTT. Protein sequence: CASSLKVEGTEAFF.